The 12 T cell receptor beta chains given below trace back to one sample, sequenced in a study of T-cell memory formation after mild COVID-19. Each CDR3 protein is one row after TCRdb ran MiXCR on the 5' RACE reads. The sample holds approximately 500,000 distinct CDR3 sequences, around a quarter seen once. Material for sequencing was PBMCs or a T cell subset sorted from them (not recorded which). The receptor source for this set is an adult woman who had mild COVID-19 (a few samples of this study predate the infection). Cell type and time point are not known.

The chain recombines TRBV2 with TRBJ1-1; no reliable D call. The CDR3 is 14 amino acids. V was pared by 10 bases and J by 1 base, with 16 bases between. Per the germline V gene, CDR1 is SNHLY and CDR2 is FYNNEI. The CDR3 region is CANKARRENTEAFF. CDR3 bases: TGTGCCAACAAGGCGAGGAGGGAGAACACTGAAGCTTTCTTT.

This chain uses TRBV7-2 with TRBJ2-1, with 9 positions matching TRBD2. Per germline, CDR1 SGHTA and CDR2 FQGNSA. The CDR3 sequence is 18 residues long. J gave up 3 bases and V 0 bases, and 9 bases lay outside the gene matches. In nucleotides, the CDR3 is TGTGCCAGCAGCTTAGCGATCTTAGCGGGAGAGGTCTACAATGAGCAGTTCTTC. This codes for CASSLAILAGEVYNEQFF.

This clonotype has a handful of counts. The V gene is TRBV20-1, the J gene TRBJ2-2, with a weak D call TRBD2 (6 bases). The CDR3 covers 14 residues. V shed 3 bases and J shed 4 bases, with 12 bases lying between them. Germline lookup yields CDR1 DFQATT and CDR2 SNEGSKA (reference sequence). Here the CDR3 reads CSASEEGSTGELFF. DNA for the CDR3: TGCAGTGCTAGCGAGGAGGGTTCCACCGGGGAGCTGTTTTTT.

This clonotype has a handful of counts. The gene calls are TRBV9 and TRBJ2-2, with 12 bases fitting TRBD2. The V and J ends lost 4 bases and 7 bases, in that order; junction bases with no gene match: 5. This CDR3 spans 15 amino acids. Germline values: CDR1 SGDLS, CDR2 YYNGEE. Here the CDR3 reads CASSIRTSGVGELFF. CDR3 bases: TGTGCCAGCAGCATACGGACTAGCGGGGTCGGGGAGCTGTTTTTT.

This clonotype has just a few counts. The chain recombines TRBV10-3 with TRBJ1-4; TRBD1 is a possible D gene (5 bases). Germline CDR1 reads ENHRY; CDR2 reads SYGVKD. Trimming removed 3 bases at V and 8 bases at J, with 13 bases between. The CDR3 runs 14 residues. CDR3: CAISELGGTEKLFF. DNA for the CDR3: TGTGCCATCAGTGAACTGGGGGGTACCGAAAAACTGTTTTTT.

The chain joins TRBV5-1 to TRBJ2-5, with 9 bases lining up with TRBD2. Germline CDR1 and CDR2: SGHRS and YFSETQ. The CDR3 has 15 amino acids. The V and J ends lost 6 bases and 3 bases, in that order; junction bases with no gene match: 9. The CDR3 nucleotides read TGCGCCAGCAAGAAGGGTAGCGGGAGTGAAGAGACCCAGTACTTC. Its protein product is CASKKGSGSEETQYF.

This clonotype was seen a handful of times. The rearrangement links TRBV6-5 to TRBJ2-5; D is unresolved. The germline V and J ends were trimmed by 2 bases and 5 bases, with 21 bases remaining between them. Germline V gene sequence: CDR1 MNHEY, CDR2 SVGAGI. The CDR3 sequence is 17 residues long. For the CDR3, the DNA is TGTGCCAGCAGTTACACATACCAGGCTTCGCCTACCGAGACCCAGTACTTC. Its protein product is CASSYTYQASPTETQYF.

A remark on this clonotype: Since the CDR3 does not end with the conserved phenylalanine or tryptophan, this likely comes from a read error. The chain has TRBV12-3 or TRBV12-4 and TRBJ2-7; 7 bases are shared with TRBD2. This CDR3 spans 16 amino acids. V trimming: 5 bases; J trimming: 0 bases; junction bases outside the gene matches: 10. The CDR3 protein is CASSRGGSATSYEQYL. The CDR3, as DNA: TGTGCCAGCAGTCGGGGAGGGTCGGCAACCTCCTACGAGCAGTACTTA.

The rearrangement joins TRBV7-9 to TRBJ2-3; 8 bases fit TRBD2. The germline V gene has CDR1 SEHNR and CDR2 FQNEAQ (reference sequence). The V gene end was trimmed by 5 bases and the J gene end by 2 bases; junction bases not matched to a gene: 9. CDR3 size: 16 residues. This chain's CDR3 is CASSPGRDWSTDTQYF. The CDR3 DNA sequence: TGTGCCAGCAGCCCCGGGAGGGACTGGTCCACAGATACGCAGTATTTT. Full variable domain (outside the CDR3, taken from reference TRBV7-9 and TRBJ2-3): DTGVSQNPRHKITKRGQNVTFRCDPISEHNRLYWYRQTLGQGPEFLTYFQNEAQLEKSRLLSDRFSAERPKGSFSTLEIQRTEQGDSAMYLCASSPGRDWSTDTQYFGPGTRLTVL.

The J gene is TRBJ2-4, the V gene TRBV29-1, with 8 bases fitting TRBD1. V lost 3 bases to trimming and J lost 4 bases; unmatched junction nucleotides: 8. CDR3 length equals 15 residues. Per germline, CDR1 SQVTM and CDR2 ANQGSEA. CDR3 region: CSVEDREGGKNIQYF. The CDR3 DNA follows: TGCAGCGTTGAGGACAGGGAAGGAGGAAAAAACATTCAGTACTTC. The whole variable domain, remainder taken from reference TRBV29-1 and TRBJ2-4, is SAVISQKPSRDICQRGTSLTIQCQVDSQVTMMFWYRQQPGQSLTLIATANQGSEATYESGFVIDKFPISRPNLTFSTLTVSNMSPEDSSIYLCSVEDREGGKNIQYFGAGTRLSVL.

V and J are TRBV11-3 and TRBJ2-5; TRBD2 agrees at 11 bases. V shed 5 bases and J 1 base; nucleotides not matched to a gene: 9. This CDR3 is 17 amino acids long. CDR1 SGHNT and CDR2 YENEEA come from the germline V gene. The CDR3 region has the DNA TGTGCCAGCAGCGGGGGACTAGCGGCCGGGGGCCAAGAGACCCAGTACTTC. As protein: CASSGGLAAGGQETQYF. Filled out from reference TRBV11-3 and TRBJ2-5, the complete variable domain reads EAGVVQSPRYKIIEKKQPVAFWCNPISGHNTLYWYLQNLGQGPELLIRYENEEAVDDSQLPKDRFSAERLKGVDSTLKIQPAELGDSAVYLCASSGGLAAGGQETQYFGPGTRLLVL.

The sample holds many counts of this clonotype. The V gene is TRBV5-1, the J gene TRBJ2-3; 9 bases are shared with TRBD1. CDR3 length: 15 residues. CDR1 and CDR2 from the germline V gene are SGHRS and YFSETQ. V was pared by 4 bases and J by 4 bases, with 7 bases of the junction left unmatched. CDR3 sequence (DNA): TGCGCCAGCAGCCCGGGACAGGGACAATCAGATACGCAGTATTTT. Translating it yields CASSPGQGQSDTQYF.